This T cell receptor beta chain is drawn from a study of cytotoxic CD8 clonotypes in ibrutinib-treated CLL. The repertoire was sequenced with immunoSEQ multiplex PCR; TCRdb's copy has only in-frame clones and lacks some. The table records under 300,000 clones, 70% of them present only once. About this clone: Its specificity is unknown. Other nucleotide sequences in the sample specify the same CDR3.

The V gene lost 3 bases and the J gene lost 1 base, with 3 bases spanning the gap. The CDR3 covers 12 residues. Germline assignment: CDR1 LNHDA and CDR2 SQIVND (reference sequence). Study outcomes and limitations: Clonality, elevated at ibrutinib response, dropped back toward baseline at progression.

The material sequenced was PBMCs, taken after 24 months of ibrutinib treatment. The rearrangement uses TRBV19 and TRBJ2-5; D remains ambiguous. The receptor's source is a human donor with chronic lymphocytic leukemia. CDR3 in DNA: TGTGCCAGTAGTATTGGCCAAGAGACCCAGTACTTC. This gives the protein CASSIGQETQYF.